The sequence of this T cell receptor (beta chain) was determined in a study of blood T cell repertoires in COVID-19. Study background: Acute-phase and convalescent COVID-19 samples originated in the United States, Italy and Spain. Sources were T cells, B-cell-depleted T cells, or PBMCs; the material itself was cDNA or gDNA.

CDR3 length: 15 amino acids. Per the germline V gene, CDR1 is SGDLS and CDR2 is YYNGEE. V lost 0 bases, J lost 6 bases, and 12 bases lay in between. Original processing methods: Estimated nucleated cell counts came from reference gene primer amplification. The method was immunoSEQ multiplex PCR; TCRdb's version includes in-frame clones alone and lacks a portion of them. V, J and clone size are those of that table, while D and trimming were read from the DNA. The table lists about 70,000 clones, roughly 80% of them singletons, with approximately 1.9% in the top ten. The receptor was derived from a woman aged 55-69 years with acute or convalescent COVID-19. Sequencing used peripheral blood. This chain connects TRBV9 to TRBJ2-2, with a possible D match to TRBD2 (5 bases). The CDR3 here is CASSVVALGAGELFF. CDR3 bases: TGTGCCAGCAGCGTAGTAGCGTTGGGCGCCGGGGAGCTGTTTTTT. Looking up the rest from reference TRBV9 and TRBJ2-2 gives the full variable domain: DSGVTQTPKHLITATGQRVTLRCSPRSGDLSVYWYQQSLDQGLQFLIQYYNGEERAKGNILERFSAQQFPDLHSELNLSSLELGDSALYFCASSVVALGAGELFFGEGSRLTVL.